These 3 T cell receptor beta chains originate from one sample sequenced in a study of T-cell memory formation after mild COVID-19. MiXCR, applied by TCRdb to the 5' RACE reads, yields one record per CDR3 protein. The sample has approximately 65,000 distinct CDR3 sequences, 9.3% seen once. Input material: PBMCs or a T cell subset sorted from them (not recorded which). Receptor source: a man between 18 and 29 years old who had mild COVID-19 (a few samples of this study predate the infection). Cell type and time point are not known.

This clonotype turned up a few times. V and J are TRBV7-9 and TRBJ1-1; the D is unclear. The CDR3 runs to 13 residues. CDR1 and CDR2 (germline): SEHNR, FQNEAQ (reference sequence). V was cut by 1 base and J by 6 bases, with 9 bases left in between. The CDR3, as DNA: TGTGCCAGCAGCTTAGTTCAGCGGCCTGAAGCTTTCTTT. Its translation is CASSLVQRPEAFF.

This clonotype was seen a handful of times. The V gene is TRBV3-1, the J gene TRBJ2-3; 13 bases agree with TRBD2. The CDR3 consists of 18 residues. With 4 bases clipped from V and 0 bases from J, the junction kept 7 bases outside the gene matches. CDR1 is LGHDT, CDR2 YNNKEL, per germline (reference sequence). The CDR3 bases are TGTGCCAGCAGCCCCGGGACTAGCGGGACTTCTAGCACAGATACGCAGTATTTT. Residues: CASSPGTSGTSSTDTQYF.

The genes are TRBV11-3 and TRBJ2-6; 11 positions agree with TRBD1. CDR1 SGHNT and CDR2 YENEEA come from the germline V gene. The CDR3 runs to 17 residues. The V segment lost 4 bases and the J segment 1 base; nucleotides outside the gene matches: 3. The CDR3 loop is CASSSGQGASGANVLTF. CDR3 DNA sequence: TGTGCCAGCAGCTCAGGACAGGGGGCTTCTGGGGCCAACGTCCTGACTTTC.